The clone carrying this TCR beta chain has just a few counts. This record belongs to a study of T cells after yellow fever vaccination. TCRdb reanalysed the 5' RACE reads using MiXCR and keeps one entry per CDR3 protein. The data contain approximately 510,000 distinct CDR3 sequences, around a fifth of them singletons. Trimming shortened V by 5 bases and J by 0 bases, and 10 bases separated the two germline ends. The germline CDR1 and CDR2 sequences are SGHVS and FQNEAQ. The CDR3 has 14 residues. This sample comprised PBMCs, obtained less than 25 days after the first yellow fever vaccination. The V call is TRBV7-8, the J call TRBJ1-2; D is unresolved. This receptor was identified in a man younger than 30 who received the YFV17D yellow fever vaccine. The CDR3 nucleotides are TGTGCCAGCAGCCGGGGATCAGCTAACTATGGCTACACCTTC. This codes for CASSRGSANYGYTF. Filled out from reference TRBV7-8 and TRBJ1-2, the complete variable domain reads GAGVSQSPRYKVAKRGQDVALRCDPISGHVSLFWYQQALGQGPEFLTYFQNEAQLDKSGLPSDRFFAERPEGSVSTLKIQRTQQEDSAVYLCASSRGSANYGYTFGSGTRLTVV.